What follows describes a single T cell receptor (beta chain). Antigen specificity is unknown. Naive CD8 cells were CD45RO-negative, positively selected for CCR7, excluding terminally differentiated effector memory CD45RA+ cells. The method was immunoSEQ multiplex PCR; TCRdb's version includes in-frame clones alone and lacks a portion of them. The sample contains more than 2 million clones, about 94% of which appear only once. The data derive from a study of shared clonotypes between healthy human individuals. Per germline, CDR1 MDHEN and CDR2 SYDVKM. V lost 8 bases and J lost 2, with 10 bases in between. CDR3 size: 14 residues. Study outcomes and limitations: Around 5% of naive CD4 clonotypes were common to several donors.

The V and J genes are TRBV28 and TRBJ2-6; possibly TRBD1 for D (6 bases). The material sequenced was naive CD8+ T cells sorted from blood. This receptor was identified in a man aged 18 to 29 in good health. In DNA, the CDR3 is TGTGCCAGCTGCGACAGGACTGGGGCCAACGTCCTGACTTTC. Translation: CASCDRTGANVLTF.